This T cell receptor (beta chain) comes out of a study of T cells after yellow fever vaccination (dated by TCRdb to the late 2010s). For context, the study as a whole: Libraries from fractions with low cell numbers were prepared with the SMART-Seq v4 Ultra Low Input RNA kit. To follow T-cell clones before and after primary and booster YFV17D yellow fever vaccination, bulk TCR alpha and beta repertoires were sequenced over time. The cohort comprised two healthy male donors, one aged 18 to 30 and one aged 30 to 40 years. Blood was drawn at multiple timepoints before and after primary and secondary immunization, with bulk PBMC replicates and cell subsets isolated. Here is what the overall study found, with its caveats: Computational filtering was required because FACS-sorted repertoires could contain abundant contaminating clonotypes from the bulk population. The secondary T-cell response was found to be weaker but faster than the primary response, with a peak reached on day 5 rather than on day 15. After the booster, most of the clones that had expanded following primary vaccination were detected again (almost 98% of CD4 and around 87% of CD8), which suggests that memory was broadly maintained. A small fraction of clonotypes showed up in both the CD4 and CD8 compartments, probably as a result of convergent recombination. The study included only a couple of donors, which limits how far the findings can be generalized.

This clonotype was recorded a few times. The clone's antigen remains unknown. There are no base qualities to consult, and no much larger clone falls within one base. The CDR3 contains 15 residues, cysteine and phenylalanine counted. Only the CDR3 DNA stays, 45 bases, in frame from base 1. V is reduced by 6 bases and J by 5 bases, leaving a spacing of 17 bases between them. Taken from the germline V gene, the CDR1 and CDR2 loops are SGHRS and YFSETQ. Sequencing relied on an Illumina NovaSeq 6000. TCR cDNA was synthesized by 5'RACE template switching, through which a universal primer site and unique molecular identifiers were introduced. Priming for cDNA synthesis came from both the TCR alpha and TCR beta constant segments. Two PCR steps were used to amplify libraries, with sample barcodes and sequencing adapters being added in the second step. Sequencing of the libraries was done on either Illumina HiSeq 2500 (2x100 bp) or NovaSeq (2x150 bp). From the authors' description of their analysis: MIGEC was used to demultiplex reads and collapse the reads into UMI consensus sequences, and MiXCR was used for V(D)J alignment. Using edgeR on replicate PBMC samples, clonotypes were called vaccine-responding if FDR was below 0.01 and the log2 fold change was above 5 up to day 15. Each bulk clonotype was labeled CD4 or CD8 based on which sequenced repertoire, CD4 or CD8, contained the clonotype at higher abundance. Using fastp at Q25 and MiXCR, TCRdb reprocessed the public reads and kept productive beta chains. Merged by CDR3 protein, the rows form single entries marked with the most common genes and DNA. In this record, the V and J calls reflect TCRdb's handling and not the investigators' own analysis. The sample table holds a few hundred thousand distinct CDR3 sequences, of which under 9% were seen once. About 3.5% of the sample rests with the top ten.

Per the publication, the treatment or condition label means: live attenuated yellow fever vaccine strain. PBMCs were isolated from peripheral blood using a standard Ficoll-Paque protocol. Dynabeads CD4 and CD8 positive selection kits were used to isolate CD4 and CD8 T-cell fractions. RNA was extracted with TriZol from bulk PBMCs, CD4 and CD8 fractions, and dextramer-positive and dextramer-negative fractions. This TCR was recovered from a man in his late teens or twenties who received the YFV17D yellow fever vaccine. The source was CD4+ T cells sorted from PBMCs, collected 5 days after the yellow fever booster vaccination. The rearranged chain carries TRBV5-1 and TRBJ2-2; tentative D gene TRBD1, with 6 bases matching. The CDR3 reads as follows: CASNEGVIATGELFF. The DNA is as follows: TGCGCCAGCAACGAGGGGGTTATTGCGACCGGGGAGCTGTTTTTT.